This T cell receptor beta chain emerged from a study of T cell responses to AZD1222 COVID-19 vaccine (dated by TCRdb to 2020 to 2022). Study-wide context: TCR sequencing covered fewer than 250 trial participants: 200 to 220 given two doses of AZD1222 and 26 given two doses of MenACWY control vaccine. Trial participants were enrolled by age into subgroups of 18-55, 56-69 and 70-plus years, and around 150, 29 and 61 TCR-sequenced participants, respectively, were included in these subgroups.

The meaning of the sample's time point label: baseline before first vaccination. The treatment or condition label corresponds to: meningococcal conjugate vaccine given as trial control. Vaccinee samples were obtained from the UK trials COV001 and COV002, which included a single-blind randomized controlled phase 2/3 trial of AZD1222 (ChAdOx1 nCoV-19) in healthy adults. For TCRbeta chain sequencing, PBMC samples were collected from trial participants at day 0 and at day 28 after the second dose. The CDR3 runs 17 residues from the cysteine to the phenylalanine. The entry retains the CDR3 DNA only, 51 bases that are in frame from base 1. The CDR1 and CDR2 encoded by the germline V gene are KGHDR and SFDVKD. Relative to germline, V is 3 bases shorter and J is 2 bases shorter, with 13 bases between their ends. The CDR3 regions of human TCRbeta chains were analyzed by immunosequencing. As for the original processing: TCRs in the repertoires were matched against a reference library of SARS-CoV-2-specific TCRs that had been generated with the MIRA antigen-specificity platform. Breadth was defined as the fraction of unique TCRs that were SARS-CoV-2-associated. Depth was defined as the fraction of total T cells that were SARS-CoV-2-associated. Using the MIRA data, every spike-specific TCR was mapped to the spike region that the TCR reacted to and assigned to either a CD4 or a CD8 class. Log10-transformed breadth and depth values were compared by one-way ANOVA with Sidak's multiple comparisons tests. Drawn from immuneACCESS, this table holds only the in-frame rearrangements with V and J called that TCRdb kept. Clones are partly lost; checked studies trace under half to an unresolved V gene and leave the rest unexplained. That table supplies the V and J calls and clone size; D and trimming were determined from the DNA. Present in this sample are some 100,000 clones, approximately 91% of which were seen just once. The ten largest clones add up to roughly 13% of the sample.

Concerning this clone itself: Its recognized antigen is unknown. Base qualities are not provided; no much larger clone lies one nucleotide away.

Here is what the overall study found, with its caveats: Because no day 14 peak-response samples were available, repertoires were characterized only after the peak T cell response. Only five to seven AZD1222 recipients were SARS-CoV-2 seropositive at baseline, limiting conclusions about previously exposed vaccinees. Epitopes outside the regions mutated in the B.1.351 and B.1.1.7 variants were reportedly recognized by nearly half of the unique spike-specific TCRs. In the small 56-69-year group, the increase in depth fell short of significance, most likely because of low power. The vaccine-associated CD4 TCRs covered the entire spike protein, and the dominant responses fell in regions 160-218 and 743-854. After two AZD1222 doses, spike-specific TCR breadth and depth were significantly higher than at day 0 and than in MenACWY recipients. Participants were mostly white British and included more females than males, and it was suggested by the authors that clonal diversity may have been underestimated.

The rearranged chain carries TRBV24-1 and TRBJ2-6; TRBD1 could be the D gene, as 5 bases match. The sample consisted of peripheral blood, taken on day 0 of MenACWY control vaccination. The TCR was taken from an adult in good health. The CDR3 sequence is CATSDVNQGTGANVLTF. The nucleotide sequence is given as TGTGCCACCAGTGATGTAAACCAGGGTACTGGGGCCAACGTCCTGACTTTC.